Listed here are 6 T cell receptor beta chains from one sample, sequenced in a study of human T cells and chemical hapten exposure. MiXCR, run by TCRdb on the RACE reads, gives a single entry per CDR3 protein. This sample has under 450,000 distinct CDR3 sequences; around 6% occur once, and the top ten carry around 6%. Regarding time point: patch test 2, 6 weeks after DPC sensitization. Treatment reported: therapeutic diphenylcyclopropenone sensitization with weekly scalp DPC. Sequenced material: whole blood, taken in connection with sensitization to the hapten diphenylcyclopropenone (DPC). The origin of the receptors is a woman between 18 and 30 years old with alopecia areata. Some clones in this sample may be carry-over from other donors' samples.

The chain combines TRBV6-2 or TRBV6-3 with TRBJ2-7; 8 bases are shared with TRBD1. This CDR3 region has 14 residues. CDR1 is MNHEY, CDR2 SVGEGT, per germline. V dropped 2 bases and J dropped 5; count of bases not matched to a gene: 5. The CDR3 protein is CASSYPTGDNEQYF. The CDR3 DNA reads TGTGCCAGCAGTTACCCGACAGGGGACAACGAGCAGTACTTC.

This clonotype was seen many times. The chain uses TRBV6-4 and TRBJ1-5; possibly TRBD1 for D (5 bases). V lost 3 bases to trimming and J lost 6 bases, with 9 bases between them. Germline CDR1 is MRHNA and CDR2 is SNTAGT. The CDR3 contains 13 residues. The CDR3 loop is CASSEGEGQPQHF. CDR3 bases: TGTGCCAGCAGTGAGGGGGAGGGTCAGCCCCAGCATTTT.

This clonotype was seen more than once but under ten times. The chain carries TRBV28 and TRBJ2-3, with unresolved D. From germline, CDR1 is MDHEN and CDR2 SYDVKM. V was trimmed by 6 bases and J by 1 base, leaving 5 bases between them. The CDR3 runs to 12 residues. The CDR3 is CASRGGTDTQYF. CDR3 nucleotide sequence: TGTGCCAGCAGAGGAGGCACAGATACGCAGTATTTT.

This chain connects TRBV6-5 to TRBJ2-1, with D possibly being TRBD1 (6 bases). V dropped 8 bases and J dropped 5 bases, with 16 bases sitting between them. Per germline, CDR1 MNHEY and CDR2 SVGAGI. CDR3 length: 14 residues. CDR3 sequence reads: CASARGGAHNEQFF. CDR3 sequence (DNA): TGTGCCAGCGCGAGAGGGGGAGCTCACAATGAGCAGTTCTTC.

Ten or more counts support this clonotype. The chain carries TRBV19 and TRBJ2-2, with D uncertain. The ends were cut back, 6 bases at V and 4 bases at J, with 15 bases in the middle. CDR1 is LNHDA, CDR2 SQIVND, per germline (reference sequence). CDR3 length: 15 amino acids. CDR3 sequence (DNA): TGTGCCAGTAGCCCGGAGAGAGACTCCACCGGGGAGCTGTTTTTT. Translation gives CASSPERDSTGELFF.

This clonotype was observed many times. V gene TRBV7-9 combines with J gene TRBJ1-1, with D possibly matching TRBD1 (5 bases). In germline, CDR1 is SEHNR, CDR2 FQNEAQ (reference sequence). Trimming took off 3 bases at V and 5 bases at J, with 10 bases between the two ends. The CDR3 spans 13 residues. Written as DNA, the CDR3 is TGTGCCAGCAGCTTCAGGGAGGGGACTGAAGCTTTCTTT. Translating it yields CASSFREGTEAFF.